The 28 T cell receptor beta chains reported below all come from one sample, sequenced in a study of OX40 agonist ivuxolimab in advanced cancers. The method was immunoSEQ multiplex PCR; TCRdb's version includes in-frame clones alone and lacks a portion of them. The sample carries tens of thousands of clones, about 90% recorded once. The sample here was CD4+ or CD8+ T cells sorted from blood, taken in a trial of the OX40 agonist ivuxolimab. All receptors derive from an adult with an advanced solid tumor such as melanoma, head and neck, liver or kidney cancer.

The V and J genes are TRBV10-3 and TRBJ1-5, with TRBD1 identical over 8 bases. The CDR3 runs to 15 residues. V dropped 10 bases and J dropped 1; count of bases not matched to a gene: 9. Germline CDR1 is ENHRY and CDR2 is SYGVKD. CDR3 in amino acids: CATTGTGSSNQPQHF. The CDR3 DNA is TGTGCCACCACCGGGACAGGCTCGAGCAATCAGCCCCAGCATTTT.

This chain links TRBV28 with TRBJ1-1; 7 nucleotides agree with TRBD1. Germline-derived CDR1 and CDR2 are MDHEN and SYDVKM. The junction had 11 bases not matched to a gene; V was cut back by 7 bases and J by 0 bases. The CDR3 runs 16 residues. The CDR3 nucleotides read TGTGCCAGCATTCCCGGGACAGCTTCTATGAACACTGAAGCTTTCTTT. The encoded protein is CASIPGTASMNTEAFF. Drawing the rest from reference TRBV28 and TRBJ1-1, the complete variable domain is DVKVTQSSRYLVKRTGEKVFLECVQDMDHENMFWYRQDPGLGLRLIYFSYDVKMKEKGDIPEGYSVSREKKERFSLILESASTNQTSMYLCASIPGTASMNTEAFFGQGTRLTVV.

The chain is built from TRBV7-8 and TRBJ2-2, with TRBD2 matching over 10 bases. The CDR3 has 18 residues. The V and J ends lost 5 bases and 0 bases, in that order; junction bases with no gene match: 9. CDR1 and CDR2 from the germline V gene are SGHVS and FQNEAQ. The CDR3 sequence is CASSPIPLAGTNTGELFF. CDR3 nucleotides: TGTGCCAGCAGCCCCATCCCACTAGCGGGAACGAACACCGGGGAGCTGTTTTTT.

This chain joins TRBV9 and TRBJ2-1; no clear D. This CDR3 contains 11 residues. V gave up 5 bases and J gave up 6 bases, with 6 bases separating them. The germline V gene has CDR1 SGDLS and CDR2 YYNGEE. The CDR3 sequence is CASRRPNEQFF. CDR3 sequence (DNA): TGTGCCAGCAGACGACCCAATGAGCAGTTCTTC.

This chain joins TRBV5-1 and TRBJ2-1, with 13 bases aligning to TRBD2. This CDR3 has 15 amino acids. The V gene's germline CDR1 is SGHRS and CDR2 YFSETQ. V was clipped by 4 bases and J by 8 bases; unmatched bases: 6. The chain's CDR3 is CASSRTSGREYEQFF. The DNA for the CDR3 is TGCGCCAGCAGCCGCACTAGCGGGAGGGAATATGAGCAGTTCTTC.

V is TRBV5-4 and J is TRBJ1-5; a possible D gene is TRBD1 (5 bases). V was trimmed by 0 bases and J by 6 bases, leaving 13 bases between them. CDR3 length: 15 residues. Germline lookup yields CDR1 SGHNT and CDR2 YYREEE (reference sequence). In nucleotides, the CDR3 is TGTGCCAGCAGCTTGGGCGGACATACGGGTCAGCCCCAGCATTTT. Its protein is CASSLGGHTGQPQHF.

This clone was observed a handful of times. The chain combines TRBV12-5 with TRBJ1-2; 8 bases are a match to TRBD1. The V and J ends lost 5 bases and 14 bases, in that order; junction bases with no gene match: 10. This CDR3 region has 12 residues. Germline V CDR1 and CDR2: LGHNT, FRNRAP. The CDR3 nucleotides are TGTGCTAGTGGTATCTGGACAGGGAGTATTACCTTC. Residues: CASGIWTGSITF.

CDR3 in amino acids: CASSLPRTDYYEQYF. CDR3 in DNA: TGTGCCAGCAGCCTGCCAAGGACGGATTACTACGAGCAGTACTTC. The chain uses TRBV7-2 and TRBJ2-7; D uncertain. CDR1 is SGHTA, CDR2 FQGNSA, per germline. The CDR3 is 15 residues long. V was shortened by 5 bases and J by 3 bases, with 17 bases between the two germline ends.

The CDR3 bases are TGTGCCTGGAGTCGGGGGTCCGCAACTAATGAAAAACTGTTTTTT. Amino acid sequence: CAWSRGSATNEKLFF. The chain carries TRBV30 and TRBJ1-4, with a possible D match to TRBD1 (5 bases). V lost 2 bases and J 0 bases, leaving 10 bases between the germline ends. The CDR3 loop spans 15 amino acids. Germline V gene data show CDR1 as GTSNPN and CDR2 as SVGIG (reference sequence).

The chain employs TRBV7-8 and TRBJ2-7; 8 nucleotides line up with TRBD2. The CDR3 spans 14 residues. Germline CDR1 is SGHVS and CDR2 is FQNEAQ. With 5 bases clipped from V and 3 bases from J, the junction kept 6 bases outside the gene matches. CDR3 in DNA: TGTGCCAGCAGCCGCAAACTAGCGGACTACGAGCAGTACTTC. As protein: CASSRKLADYEQYF.

The V call is TRBV4-1, the J call TRBJ1-5; D unclear. CDR1 MGHRA and CDR2 YSYEKL come from the germline V gene. CDR3 length: 15 residues. V lost 0 bases, J lost 3 bases, and 9 bases lay in between. The CDR3 sequence is CASSQDLRVNQPQHF. CDR3 coding DNA: TGCGCCAGCAGCCAAGATTTGAGGGTCAATCAGCCCCAGCATTTT.

This chain uses TRBV5-8 with TRBJ2-7; D ambiguous. Between the trimmed V and J ends, which lost 2 bases and 6 bases, there was a span of 6 bases. CDR3 length equals 11 residues. Germline V lookup: CDR1 SGHTS, CDR2 YDEGEE. The CDR3 sequence: CASSFRSEQYF. The CDR3 DNA follows: TGTGCCAGCAGCTTTAGATCCGAGCAGTACTTC.

CDR3 protein: CASSPPEARGTEAFF. The DNA of the CDR3 is TGTGCCAGCAGCCCACCAGAGGCTCGGGGAACTGAAGCTTTCTTT. The gene calls are TRBV16 and TRBJ1-1; no clear D gene. The V and J ends lost 4 bases and 5 bases respectively, with 17 bases between them. The CDR3 consists of 15 residues. The germline V gene encodes CDR1 KGHSY and CDR2 FQNENV.

The chain recombines TRBV5-1 with TRBJ2-7; 8 nucleotides agree with TRBD1. This CDR3 region has 14 residues. Germline V gene sequence: CDR1 SGHRS, CDR2 YFSETQ. Trimming cost V 4 bases and J 7 bases; bases outside gene matches: 10. This chain's CDR3 is CASSVGQGSGEQYF. CDR3 nucleotides: TGCGCCAGCAGCGTAGGACAGGGATCCGGGGAGCAGTACTTC.

This clone has a single count. The chain combines TRBV28 with TRBJ1-1; D perhaps matches TRBD1 (5 bases). There are 15 residues in the CDR3. The V gene lost 7 bases and the J gene lost 6 bases, with 21 bases spanning the gap. Germline V CDR1 and CDR2: MDHEN, SYDVKM. CDR3 in DNA: TGTGCCAGCACCCCGGGATGGCAGGGAGGGTCTGAAGCTTTCTTT. Translated, it gives CASTPGWQGGSEAFF.

There are a few counts of this clone. The rearrangement uses TRBV15 and TRBJ1-1, with D hard to call. V dropped 0 bases and J dropped 0 bases, with 8 bases sitting between them. Germline CDR1 and CDR2: LNHNV and YYDKDF (reference sequence). This CDR3 has 15 amino acids. CDR3 nucleotide sequence: TGTGCCACCAGCAGAGACCTAAAGATGAACACTGAAGCTTTCTTT. Residues: CATSRDLKMNTEAFF.

The CDR3 loop is CASSLGTDRDEQYF. In DNA form, the CDR3 reads TGTGCCAGCAGTCTCGGGACTGATAGGGACGAGCAGTACTTC. The V and J genes are TRBV27 and TRBJ2-7, with D maybe TRBD2 (6 bases). The CDR3 totals 14 residues. Trimming took off 5 bases at V and 5 bases at J, with 16 bases between the two ends. Germline CDR1 reads MNHEY; CDR2 reads SMNVEV (reference sequence).

The chain carries TRBV19 and TRBJ2-3; maybe TRBD1 (6 bases). Germline CDR1 is LNHDA and CDR2 is SQIVND (reference sequence). With 6 bases removed from V and 1 base from J, the gap between germline ends came to 11 bases. The CDR3 extends over 14 amino acids. CDR3 DNA sequence: TGTGCCAGTAGGTCGGGACAACGCACAGATACGCAGTATTTT. Residues: CASRSGQRTDTQYF.

The chain links TRBV9 to TRBJ2-4, with D possibly being TRBD1 or TRBD2 (7 bases each). Trimming cost V 0 bases and J 14 bases, with 21 bases left between them. CDR1 is SGDLS and CDR2 is YYNGEE in the germline V gene. This CDR3 comprises 15 residues. As DNA, the CDR3 is TGTGCCAGCAGCGTAGGACTTCGGGGAGGGGGCAAAAAGTACTTC. Its protein product is CASSVGLRGGGKKYF.

This chain uses TRBV21-1 with TRBJ1-2; the DNA was not used to check the table's D call, TRBD1. TRBV21-1 is noted as a pseudogene. This CDR3 is built from 18 residues. CDR3 residues: CASSKAEWTGSRPYGYTF. In nucleotides, the CDR3 is TGTGCCAGCAGCAAAGCAGAGTGGACAGGGTCTCGGCCCTATGGCTACACCTTC.

This rearrangement joins TRBV10-3 to TRBJ2-3, with D maybe TRBD2 (5 bases). Germline CDR1 is ENHRY and CDR2 is SYGVKD. The length of the CDR3 is 14 residues. Deletions cut 6 bases from V and 1 base from J, with 11 bases between. In nucleotides, the CDR3 is TGTGCCATCAGCCGTAGCGACCGCACAGATACGCAGTATTTT. It translates to CAISRSDRTDTQYF.

This clone was seen more than once but under ten times. The rearrangement uses TRBV2 and TRBJ1-2; possibly TRBD1 for D (6 bases). CDR1 and CDR2 (germline): SNHLY, FYNNEI. V was pared by 7 bases and J by 5 bases, with 20 bases between. CDR3 size: 15 residues. The CDR3 DNA sequence: TGTGCCAGCACGCGACTGGTGGGGGCGGGGTATGGCTACACCTTC. This codes for CASTRLVGAGYGYTF.

Here the CDR3 reads CASSLGLAYNEQFF. In nucleotides, the CDR3 is TGTGCCAGCAGCTTAGGACTAGCGTACAATGAGCAGTTCTTC. This chain connects TRBV7-2 to TRBJ2-1; 8 positions match TRBD2. V shed 1 base and J 4 bases; nucleotides not matched to a gene: 0. The CDR3 loop spans 14 amino acids. Germline CDR1 is SGHTA and CDR2 is FQGNSA.

The chain combines TRBV16 with TRBJ2-5; 10 bases map to TRBD1. Germline values: CDR1 KGHSY, CDR2 FQNENV. With 2 bases clipped from V and 3 bases from J, the junction kept 0 bases outside the gene matches. The CDR3 has 14 amino acids. The CDR3 region is CASSQGQGEETQYF. The CDR3 DNA reads TGTGCCAGCAGCCAAGGACAGGGGGAAGAGACCCAGTACTTC.

The chain uses TRBV10-3 and TRBJ2-7; 8 nucleotides match TRBD2. The trim removed 4 bases at V and 3 bases at J, leaving 8 bases unmatched. The CDR3 sequence is 15 residues long. The germline gives CDR1 ENHRY, CDR2 SYGVKD. CDR3 protein: CAISAPESGSYEQYF. The CDR3 DNA is TGTGCCATCAGTGCACCGGAGAGCGGGAGCTACGAGCAGTACTTC.

The chain has TRBV7-9 and TRBJ1-3; 7 bases match TRBD1. This CDR3 spans 16 amino acids. Germline loops: CDR1 SEHNR, CDR2 FQNEAQ (reference sequence). The trim removed 4 bases at V and 4 bases at J, leaving 10 bases unmatched. CDR3 sequence reads: CASSSTDRARGNTIYF. In DNA form, the CDR3 reads TGTGCCAGCAGCTCGACTGACAGGGCGCGAGGAAACACCATATATTTT.

This clone showed up just once. V usage is TRBV15 and J usage is TRBJ2-1; D unclear. CDR1 is LNHNV, CDR2 YYDKDF, per germline (reference sequence). V lost 2 bases, J lost 9 bases, and 11 bases lay in between. This CDR3 is 13 amino acids long. The CDR3 sequence: CATSRPLLPEQFF. CDR3 nucleotides: TGTGCCACCAGCAGACCTTTACTCCCTGAGCAGTTCTTC.

This clone was seen a single time. This sequence joins TRBV9 and TRBJ2-2; D gene uncertain. The CDR3 runs to 13 residues. V dropped 0 bases and J dropped 7 bases, with 7 bases sitting between them. In germline, CDR1 is SGDLS, CDR2 YYNGEE. The CDR3 loop reads CASSVEMGGELFF. CDR3 in DNA: TGTGCCAGCAGCGTAGAAATGGGCGGGGAGCTGTTTTTT.